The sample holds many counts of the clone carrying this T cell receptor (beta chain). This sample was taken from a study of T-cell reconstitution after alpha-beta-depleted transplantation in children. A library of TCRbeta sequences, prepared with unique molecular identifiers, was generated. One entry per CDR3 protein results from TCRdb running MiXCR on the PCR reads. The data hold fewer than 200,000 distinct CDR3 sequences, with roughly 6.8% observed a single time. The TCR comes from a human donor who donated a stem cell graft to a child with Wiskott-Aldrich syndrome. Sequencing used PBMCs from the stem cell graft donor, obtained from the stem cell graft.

The CDR3 bases are TGCAGTGCTAGAGATCGGGCAGTGACCCGCACAGATACGCAGTATTTT. Translated, it gives CSARDRAVTRTDTQYF. The chain combines TRBV20-1 with TRBJ2-3, with no clear D. Trimming left V 0 bases short and J 1 base short, with 14 bases between. Germline V gene lookup returns CDR1 DFQATT and CDR2 SNEGSKA (reference sequence). This CDR3 is 16 amino acids long.